This T cell receptor (beta chain) originates from a study of siplizumab effects on memory and regulatory T cells. The assay was immunoSEQ multiplex PCR, and TCRdb's table has in-frame clones only and misses some. The sample holds 85,000 to 120,000 clones, 92% seen once. The CDR3 has 11 residues. Looked up from germline, CDR1 is DFQATT and CDR2 is SNEGSKA (reference sequence). The germline V and J ends were trimmed by 7 bases and 2 bases, with 6 bases remaining between them. The chain recombines TRBV20-1 with TRBJ2-4; no definite D call. Sequenced input: CD4+ T cells sorted from blood. This clonotype was sampled from a human donor in good health. The CDR3 bases are TGCAGTGTTATTCCCAAAAACATTCAGTACTTC. Its protein product is CSVIPKNIQYF.